This TCR beta chain was profiled in a study of blood T cell repertoires in COVID-19. Overall study context: Sites in the United States, Italy and Spain provided acute and convalescent COVID-19 samples.

Per the study methods: Amplification of reference gene primers was used by the study to estimate nucleated cell counts. Repertoires were generated with immunoSEQ multiplex PCR, while TCRdb's copy carries only in-frame clones and drops some. The V and J calls and clone size are taken from that table; D and trimming were inferred from the DNA. This sample has under 250,000 clones, with approximately 85% found just once. This CDR3 spans 14 amino acids. The V end lost 0 bases, the J end lost 4 bases, and 7 bases lay between the germline ends. Germline V gives CDR1 LNHDA, CDR2 SQIVND (reference sequence). Cohorts were determined from participant-reported clinical history.

The receptor was isolated from a woman aged 45 to 65 with acute COVID-19. Sequencing was done on a sample of PBMCs or T cells enriched from blood (not recorded which). The J gene is TRBJ1-5, the V gene TRBV19; maybe TRBD1 (6 bases). CDR3 nucleotide sequence: TGTGCCAGTAGTATAGACAGGGGTAATCAGCCCCAGCATTTT. This translates into CASSIDRGNQPQHF.